This T cell receptor beta chain was identified in a study of regulatory T cells in long-lasting Graves disease. Many counts were recorded for this clonotype. Time point indicated: persistent/refractory GD, antithyroid drugs over 5 years with positive TRAb. Preparation of the TCR library used RNA extracted from PBMCs. The CDR3 sequence is 11 residues long. V lost 9 bases and J lost 3, with 8 bases in between. Germline lookup yields CDR1 SNHLY and CDR2 FYNNEI. Arm-PCR with iRepertoire HTBI primers amplified the CDR3 regions for these TCR beta libraries. TCRdb fed the multiplex PCR reads into MiXCR, producing one record per CDR3 protein. Of some 470,000 distinct CDR3 sequences listed, roughly a fifth are singletons.

The chain is built from TRBV2 and TRBJ2-5; D might be TRBD1 (6 bases). This sequence was found in a female donor with Graves disease. The specimen comprised peripheral blood mononuclear cells (PBMCs), sampled when the disease was refractory, from a patient treated with antithyroid drugs. CDR3 sequence (DNA): TGTGCCAGTCGACAGGAAGAGACCCAGTACTTC. Its translation is CASRQEETQYF.